This T cell receptor beta chain was identified during a study of T-cell reconstitution after alpha-beta-depleted transplantation in children. Study-level results: Two months or so post-transplant, alpha-beta T cells reportedly derived from several hundred expanded graft clones. In some patients, recipient T cells and intrathymic progenitors surviving conditioning explained high day-60 diversity. Most T-cell counts and diversity one year after the transplant came from T cells that were newly produced.

For TCRbeta, the library was prepared with unique molecular identifiers. Using its own MiXCR run on the PCR reads, TCRdb lists one record per CDR3 protein. The sample holds about 460,000 distinct CDR3 sequences, roughly 10% seen once. The junction had 8 bases not matched to a gene; V was cut back by 5 bases and J by 3 bases. CDR3 length equals 15 residues. The V gene's germline CDR1 is SGHTA and CDR2 FQGNSA. Of note for this clonotype: Its antigen remains unknown.

The source of this sequence is a female patient aged 2 to 10 who had a stem cell transplant for aplastic anemia, so the T cells may come from the graft donor. The chain joins TRBV7-2 to TRBJ2-7, with TRBD2 matching over 9 bases. The sequencing here drew on PBMCs, mostly from graft donor cells, taken 180 days after TCRalphabeta/CD19-depleted stem cell transplant. For the CDR3, the DNA is TGTGCCAGCAGCGAATATACTAGCGGGCACTACGAGCAGTACTTC. Translated, it gives CASSEYTSGHYEQYF.